Here is one TCR beta chain with its context. The clone's antigen remains unknown. From each donor, an approximately 2.4 ml peripheral blood sample was drawn into PAXgene tubes and stored at -80 degrees C. Total RNA was isolated from whole blood with the PAXgene blood miRNA kit on an automated QIAcube, without T cell sorting. Peripheral blood from monozygotic twin pairs who were concordant or discordant for inflammatory bowel disease underwent deep TCRalpha and TCRbeta repertoire profiling using unique molecular barcoding. Smoking habits were recorded for all twin pairs, and individuals were classified as current, former or never smokers. CDR1 and CDR2, per the germline V gene, are SGHRS and YFSETQ. There are 17 amino acids in the CDR3, from cysteine to phenylalanine inclusive. Only the protein is available. Receptor amplification or capture employed 5' RACE. Preparation of each TCR library used about 3,200 ng of total RNA. For each sample, cDNA synthesis was carried out in eight separate reactions using SMARTScribe reverse transcriptase. During cDNA synthesis, template switching introduced unique molecular identifiers that contained a 6-nucleotide sample barcode. Two nested PCRs of roughly 15 and 9 cycles amplified the TCRalpha and TCRbeta cDNA, and bead purification followed each PCR. Before amplification, the cDNA was treated with uracil DNA-glycosylase and purified using the QIAquick PCR purification kit. The second PCR was the step at which Illumina TruSeq-compatible adapters and sample-specific barcodes were added. Library quality and concentration were checked on TapeStation and Qubit, and libraries were pooled at approximately 5 ng each. Pooled libraries were sequenced on an Illumina HiSeq2500 single-index Rapid Run with 2 x 100 bp reads and custom sequencing primers. The published analysis was carried out like this. PCR and sequencing errors were corrected by UMI-based consensus assembly using MiGEC version 1.2.6. MiXCR version 2.1.1 handled V(D)J alignment, clonotype assembly and CDR3 extraction. To normalise gene usage, clonotype sharing and MAIT/NKT TCR abundance, the analysis used the top 1000, 10 000 and 20 000 clonotypes per sample. After downsampling to 27 000 UMIs, diversity was calculated as the inverse Simpson index using the vegan R package. Paired Mann-Whitney U tests were applied to discordant twin pairs, and Benjamini-Hochberg correction was used for multiple testing. Reprocessed by TCRdb, the reads give a single entry per CDR3 protein sequence, without DNA. TCRdb, not the original authors, processed these V and J calls. The sample's clone listing holds more than 350,000 distinct CDR3 sequences. The ten top clones hold 2.4% of the sample.

The entry originates in a study of monozygotic twins with inflammatory bowel disease (dated by TCRdb to the late 2010s). Background on the whole study: A total of roughly 28 monozygotic twin pairs were included in the full study, comprising nine German pairs (four IBD-concordant, five IBD-discordant) and 19 IBD-discordant Danish pairs. Each individual had, on average, about 151 000 unique TCRalpha sequences and 181 000 unique TCRbeta sequences available for analysis. Disease-associated traits were sought mainly through comparisons between IBD patients and their genetically identical healthy co-twins within discordant pairs. The paper's findings and limits, for the study overall: Measured by the inverse Simpson index, TCRbeta repertoire diversity was lower in IBD patients than in their healthy co-twins. Repertoire similarity did not differ between concordant and discordant twins, which could be due to limited statistical power. Different T cell subtypes could not be distinguished in the analysis. IBD patients shared fewer clonotypes with other individuals than healthy twins did, most markedly in patients showing signs of disease activity. Because patients were on differing immunosuppressive treatments, the repertoires may have picked up extra background noise and inter-individual variability. The results gave no support for a single strong signal or clonotype linked to IBD.

The material sequenced was blood. The rearranged chain carries TRBV5-1 and TRBJ2-3; TCRdb's assignment of TRBD1 cannot be checked, as there is no DNA. The source is a human donor with ulcerative colitis or Crohn's disease, or a healthy co-twin of an affected twin (not recorded which). The CDR3 protein is CASSSTPTGTSTDTQYF.